This record covers a single T cell receptor beta chain. Germline values: CDR1 SGHVS, CDR2 FNYEAQ. Trimming stripped 6 bases from V and 1 base from J, with 7 bases between. This CDR3 has 13 amino acids. Use of 60 Vbeta and 13 Jbeta primers characterized the PCR. Assay: immunoSEQ multiplex PCR; the TCRdb copy retains only in-frame clones and omits some. The repertoire consists of some 130,000 clones, with approximately 82% occurring once and the leading ten covering roughly 1.4%. The data belong to a study of cytomegalovirus exposure and HLA in healthy donors. V and J are TRBV7-6 and TRBJ2-1; no firm D call. Material for sequencing was PBMCs. The receptor's source is a man in his forties in good health and CMV-seronegative. CDR3 residues: CASRSYSYNEQFF. In nucleotides, the CDR3 is TGTGCCAGCAGGAGCTATTCCTACAATGAGCAGTTCTTC.